The subject of this entry is one TCR beta chain. Germline V gives CDR1 SGHNT, CDR2 YYREEE (reference sequence). This CDR3 comprises 16 residues. Trimming removed 4 bases from V and 6 bases from J; junction bases left unmatched: 12. A sample-barcoded 5' primer and a J-beta primer mix were used in a second PCR of roughly 7 to 12 cycles. TCRdb passed the 5' RACE reads through MiXCR, listing each CDR3 protein once. In the table there are 1.8 million or so distinct CDR3 sequences, about two fifths of which are singletons. The sample comes from a study of blood T cells in healthy people across ages. The TCR comes from a human donor in good health. The chain carries TRBV5-4 and TRBJ1-2, with TRBD1 matching 10 bases. The specimen was blood. CDR3 nucleotide sequence: TGTGCCAGCAGCCCCCAAACGGGACAGGGGTGGCATGGCTACACCTTC. Amino acids: CASSPQTGQGWHGYTF.